A selection of T cell receptor beta chains follows, all from one sample in a study of blood T cells in healthy people across ages. TCRdb passed the 5' RACE reads through MiXCR, listing each CDR3 protein once. This table holds roughly 930,000 distinct CDR3 sequences, roughly 52% found once. Sequencing input: blood. These receptors were taken from a man aged 25 to 45 in good health. Each CDR3 is given with its conserved first and last residue. D genes are given only for firm matches. Expanded clones get a size class; other rows say once, few or many, or leave the size out.

>TRBJ2-7|TRBV6-2/TRBV6-3|once|.
TGTGCCAGCGACGAGGGCCGAAACTCCTACGAGCAGTACTTC
CASDEGRNSYEQYF
>TRBJ1-5|TRBV6-6|few|.
TGTGCCAGCAGTCACCAAGGGAGTAGCAATCAGCCCCAGCATTTT
CASSHQGSSNQPQHF
>TRBJ2-5|TRBV28|.|.
TGTGCCAGCAAGGGTCAAGAGACCCAGTACTTC
CASKGQETQYF
>TRBJ2-1|TRBV18|once|.
TGTGCCAGCTCACCGTATGCGGGGCCCAACAATGAGCAGTTCTTC
CASSPYAGPNNEQFF
>TRBJ1-4|TRBV12-3/TRBV12-4|once|.
TGTGCCAGCAGTACCACAGGGCAGGGCGATGAAAAACTGTTTTTT
CASSTTGQGDEKLFF
>TRBJ2-7|TRBV7-2|.|.
TGTGCCAGCAGCTTAGGACTAGACCGGAGGGAGCAGTACTTC
CASSLGLDRREQYF
>TRBJ2-5|TRBV9|few|TRBD2
TGTGCCAGCAGCGCGAGCCCTAGCGGGGGCCAAGAGACCCAGTACTTC
CASSASPSGGQETQYF
>TRBJ1-5|TRBV12-3/TRBV12-4|.|.
TGTGCCAGCAGTCCGACCAGGGAGCCCCAGCATTTT
CASSPTREPQHF
>TRBJ2-1|TRBV25-1|.|.
TGTGCCAGCAGTGAAGCTTTAGGCGTTTACAATGAGCAGTTCTTC
CASSEALGVYNEQFF
>TRBJ2-3|TRBV4-3|.|.
TGCGCCAGCAGCCCCCGCGGACGGGACACAGATACGCAGTATTTT
CASSPRGRDTDTQYF
>TRBJ2-3|TRBV4-1|.|TRBD2
TGCGCCAGCAGCCCTCGGGGACTAGCCCTCACAGATACGCAGTATTTT
CASSPRGLALTDTQYF
>TRBJ2-1|TRBV6-2/TRBV6-3|.|.
TGTGCCAGCAGTTACTCGATGGCCAGTACGGATGAGCAGTTCTTC
CASSYSMASTDEQFF
>TRBJ2-1|TRBV4-1|.|TRBD2
TGCGCCAGCAGCCACCCAGGCCTAGCGGGAGGACCAGGGTTCGATGAGCAGTTCTTC
CASSHPGLAGGPGFDEQFF
>TRBJ2-7|TRBV7-2|few|.
TGTGCCAGCAGCTCTTCTTTAGGGGAGCAGTACTTC
CASSSSLGEQYF
>TRBJ2-7|TRBV4-2|.|TRBD2
TGTGCCAGCAGCCAACGACTAGCGGACTACGAGCAGTACTTC
CASSQRLADYEQYF
>TRBJ1-2|TRBV12-3/TRBV12-4|few|TRBD1
TGTGCCAGCAGTCCTGGGCAGGGGGGCGGTGGCTACACCTTC
CASSPGQGGGGYTF
>TRBJ2-5|TRBV7-2|once|.
TGTGCCAGCAGCTTAGGACTAACGACGGAGACCCAGTACTTC
CASSLGLTTETQYF
>TRBJ2-3|TRBV11-1|.|TRBD1
TGTGCCAGCAGCTTAGCGGGACAGGGAGAGGCAGATACGCAGTATTTT
CASSLAGQGEADTQYF
>TRBJ2-3|TRBV25-1|.|.
TGTGCCAGCAGTATGGCGGGGTTGGATACGCAGTATTTT
CASSMAGLDTQYF
>TRBJ2-1|TRBV4-1|.|.
TGCGCCAGCAGCCAAGGTATAGGTCTAATGGTCAATGAGCAGTTCTTC
CASSQGIGLMVNEQFF
>TRBJ2-3|TRBV7-2|.|TRBD1
TGTGCCAGCACCGGACAGGGAAGTGCAGATACGCAGTATTTT
CASTGQGSADTQYF
>TRBJ2-3|TRBV10-3|.|TRBD2
TGTGCCATCAGTGACACGGGGGCTAGCGGGAACAGATACGCACAGTATTTT
CAISDTGASGNRYAQYF
>TRBJ2-7|TRBV20-1|.|TRBD2
TGCAGTGCTGGCGGGACGGGGGGAGGTAGGAACGAGCAGTACTTC
CSAGGTGGGRNEQYF
>TRBJ1-1|TRBV6-6|.|TRBD1
TGTGCCAGCAGTAGACAGGGGTGGACTGAAGCTTTCTTT
CASSRQGWTEAFF
>TRBJ2-7|TRBV5-6|many|.
TGTGCCAGCAGCCAGGATGGTTTTAGCTACGAGCAGTACTTC
CASSQDGFSYEQYF
>TRBJ1-5|TRBV20-1|.|TRBD1
TGCAGTGCTACGACAGGGGGAGTAGGCAATCAGCCCCAGCATTTT
CSATTGGVGNQPQHF
>TRBJ2-1|TRBV24-1|.|TRBD1
TGTGCCACCAGTGACCCCAGACAGGGGGTCAATGAGCAGTTCTTC
CATSDPRQGVNEQFF
>TRBJ1-2|TRBV29-1|.|TRBD1
TGCAGCGTTGACAGGCAGGGGGCTGGCTATGGCTACACCTTC
CSVDRQGAGYGYTF
>TRBJ1-5|TRBV6-1|.|.
TGTGCCAGCAGTCGCCAACAGGGTTCGGAGCATTTT
CASSRQQGSEHF